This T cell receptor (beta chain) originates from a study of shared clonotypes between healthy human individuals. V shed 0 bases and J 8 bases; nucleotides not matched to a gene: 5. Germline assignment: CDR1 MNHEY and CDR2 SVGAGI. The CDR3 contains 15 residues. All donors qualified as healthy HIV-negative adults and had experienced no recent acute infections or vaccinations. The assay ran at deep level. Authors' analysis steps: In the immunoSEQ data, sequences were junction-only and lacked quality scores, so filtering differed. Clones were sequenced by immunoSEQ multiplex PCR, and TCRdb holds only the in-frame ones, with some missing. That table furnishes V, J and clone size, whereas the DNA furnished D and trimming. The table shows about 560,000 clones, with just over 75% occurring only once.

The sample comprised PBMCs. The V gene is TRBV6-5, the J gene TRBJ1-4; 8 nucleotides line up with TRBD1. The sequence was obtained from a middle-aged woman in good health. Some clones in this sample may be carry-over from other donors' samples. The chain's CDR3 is CASSYSTGAGEKLFF. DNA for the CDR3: TGTGCCAGCAGTTACTCGACAGGGGCGGGGGAAAAACTGTTTTTT.